In this sample, the clone carrying this T cell receptor beta chain turned up many times. These data originate in a study of T cells in Graves' hyperthyroidism and ophthalmopathy. CDR1 is SGHNT and CDR2 is YENEEA in the germline V gene. This CDR3 has 13 residues. V was shortened by 2 bases and J by 6 bases, with 9 bases between the two germline ends. Template material for amplifying TCR beta CDR3 regions consisted of RNA transcripts. With the HTBI primer set, the TCR CDR3 went through a first round of RT-PCR. Each CDR3 protein gets one entry after TCRdb re-called the multiplex PCR reads with MiXCR. Of 280,000 or so distinct CDR3 sequences detected, 15% appear once; the ten largest clones hold roughly 31%.

The TCR comes from a woman aged 45 to 65 with Graves' hyperthyroidism that later progressed to Graves' ophthalmopathy. Sequences were obtained from blood. The chain couples TRBV11-3 to TRBJ2-3, with D perhaps TRBD1 or TRBD2 (5 bases each). This CDR3 is CASSLLGEDTQYF. CDR3 DNA: TGTGCCAGCAGCTTATTAGGGGAGGATACGCAGTATTTT.